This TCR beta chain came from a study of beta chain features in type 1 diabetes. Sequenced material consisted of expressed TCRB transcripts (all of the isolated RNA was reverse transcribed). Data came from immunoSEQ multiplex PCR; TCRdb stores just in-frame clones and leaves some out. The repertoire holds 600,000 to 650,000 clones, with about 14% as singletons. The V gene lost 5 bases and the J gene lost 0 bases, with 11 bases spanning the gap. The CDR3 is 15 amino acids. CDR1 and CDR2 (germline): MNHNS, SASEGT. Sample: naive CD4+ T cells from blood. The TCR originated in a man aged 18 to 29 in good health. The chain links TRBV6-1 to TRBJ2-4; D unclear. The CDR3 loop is CASSSVNLAKNIQYF. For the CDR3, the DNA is TGTGCCAGCAGTTCCGTCAATCTAGCCAAAAACATTCAGTACTTC.